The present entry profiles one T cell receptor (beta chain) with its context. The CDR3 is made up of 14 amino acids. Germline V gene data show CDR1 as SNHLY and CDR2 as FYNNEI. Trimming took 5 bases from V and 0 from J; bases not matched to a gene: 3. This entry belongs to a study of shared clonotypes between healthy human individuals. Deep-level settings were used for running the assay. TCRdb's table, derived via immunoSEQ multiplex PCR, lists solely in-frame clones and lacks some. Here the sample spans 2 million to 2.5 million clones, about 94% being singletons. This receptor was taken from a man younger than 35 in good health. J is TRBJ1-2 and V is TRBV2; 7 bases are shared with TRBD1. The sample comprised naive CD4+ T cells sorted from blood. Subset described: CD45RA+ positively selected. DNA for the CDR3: TGTGCCAGCAGTCCAGACAGGGCTAACTATGGCTACACCTTC. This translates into CASSPDRANYGYTF.